Shown below are 18 T cell receptor beta chains from a single sample sequenced in a study of cytomegalovirus exposure and HLA in healthy donors. Vbeta (60) and Jbeta (13) primers were used in the PCR. The table came from immunoSEQ multiplex PCR; TCRdb's copy has only in-frame clones and leaves some out. The sample lists roughly 45,000 clones, around 56% occurring once. Sequencing was carried out using PBMCs. The origin of the receptors is a man aged 55 to 70 in good health and CMV-seronegative.

The chain couples TRBV29-1 to TRBJ2-7, with a possible D match to TRBD1 (6 bases). CDR3 length: 13 amino acids. CDR1 and CDR2 from the germline V gene are SQVTM and ANQGSEA. Trimming stripped 7 bases from V and 2 bases from J, with 15 bases between. The CDR3 loop is CSATGGRTYEQYF. The DNA of the CDR3 is TGCAGCGCGACAGGTGGCCGGACCTACGAGCAGTACTTC.

A few counts support this clone. V gene TRBV6-5 combines with J gene TRBJ1-1; TRBD1 agrees at 10 bases. The CDR3 loop spans 14 amino acids. Germline V gene sequence: CDR1 MNHEY, CDR2 SVGAGI. Germline trimming cut 6 bases from V and 3 bases from J; bases unmatched to any gene: 4. The CDR3 sequence is CASSWGQGYTEAFF. The CDR3 DNA follows: TGTGCCAGCAGCTGGGGACAGGGGTACACTGAAGCTTTCTTT.

The chain joins TRBV5-4 to TRBJ2-2; perhaps TRBD2 as D (6 bases). V lost 2 bases and J 4 bases, leaving 15 bases between the germline ends. The CDR3 totals 16 residues. Germline V gene sequence: CDR1 SGHNT, CDR2 YYREEE (reference sequence). The CDR3 loop reads CASSFGSIGGTGELFF. The DNA of the CDR3 is TGTGCCAGCAGCTTCGGCTCCATCGGGGGCACCGGGGAGCTGTTTTTT.

This chain joins TRBV7-2 and TRBJ1-5, with D unresolved. The germline V gene has CDR1 SGHTA and CDR2 FQGNSA. The germline V and J ends were trimmed by 5 bases and 5 bases, with 16 bases remaining between them. The CDR3 runs to 15 residues. The CDR3 here is CASSPSAQLYQPQHF. In DNA form, the CDR3 reads TGTGCCAGCAGCCCCTCAGCACAGCTTTATCAGCCCCAGCATTTT.

This clone turned up a few times. The rearrangement uses TRBV5-6 and TRBJ2-6; 7 nucleotides line up with TRBD2. Germline V lookup: CDR1 SGHDT, CDR2 YYEEEE. Germline trimming cut 1 base from V and 4 bases from J; bases unmatched to any gene: 11. The CDR3 spans 18 residues. The CDR3 protein is CASSLSFAGRGGANVLTF. The CDR3 nucleotides are TGTGCCAGCAGCTTGAGTTTCGCAGGGCGGGGGGGGGCCAACGTCCTGACTTTC. The entire variable domain, with the rest obtained from reference TRBV5-6 and TRBJ2-6, is as follows: DAGVTQSPTHLIKTRGQQVTLRCSPKSGHDTVSWYQQALGQGPQFIFQYYEEEERQRGNFPDRFSGHQFPNYSSELNVNALLLGDSALYLCASSLSFAGRGGANVLTFGAGSRLTVL.

The chain links TRBV28 to TRBJ2-7, with 9 bases matching TRBD2. This CDR3 comprises 15 residues. Germline lookup yields CDR1 MDHEN and CDR2 SYDVKM. With 4 bases clipped from V and 3 bases from J, the junction kept 7 bases outside the gene matches. In nucleotides, the CDR3 is TGTGCCAGCAGTTCCTTAGCGGGAGTAGACTACGAGCAGTACTTC. Translation: CASSSLAGVDYEQYF.

The table lists this clone with a count of one. The chain carries TRBV27 and TRBJ2-7, with 9 bases aligning to TRBD2. CDR1 MNHEY and CDR2 SMNVEV come from the germline V gene (reference sequence). Germline trimming cut 6 bases from V and 3 bases from J; bases unmatched to any gene: 6. The CDR3 runs to 14 residues. CDR3 nucleotide sequence: TGTGCCAGCAGCCCGGCGGGAGGGTACTACGAGCAGTACTTC. It translates to CASSPAGGYYEQYF.

This clone was seen a few times. This chain joins TRBV7-6 and TRBJ2-7; 9 bases align to TRBD1. The CDR3 contains 14 residues. Germline V lookup: CDR1 SGHVS, CDR2 FNYEAQ. V lost 5 bases and J lost 3; bases outside the gene matches: 5. The CDR3 loop reads CASSPGTGLYEQYF. CDR3 in DNA: TGTGCCAGCAGCCCCGGGACAGGGCTCTACGAGCAGTACTTC. The complete variable domain, with remaining parts taken from reference TRBV7-6 and TRBJ2-7, reads GAGVSQSPRYKVTKRGQDVALRCDPISGHVSLYWYRQALGQGPEFLTYFNYEAQQDKSGLPNDRFSAERPEGSISTLTIQRTEQRDSAMYRCASSPGTGLYEQYFGPGTRLTVT.

This chain joins TRBV15 and TRBJ2-7, with a weak D call TRBD1 (6 bases). The better agreement between TRBJ2-5 and the DNA end casts doubt on the J call. Germline lookup yields CDR1 LNHNV and CDR2 YYDKDF (reference sequence). The CDR3 contains 15 residues. The CDR3 coding sequence is TGTGCCACCAGCCCGGCCGGACAGCCGCGGGAGACCCAGTACTTC. This encodes CATSPAGQPRETQYF.

The rearrangement links TRBV10-3 to TRBJ1-2; D uncertain. There are 16 residues in the CDR3. Trimming left V 8 bases short and J 1 base short, with 20 bases between. Germline V CDR1 and CDR2: ENHRY, SYGVKD. The CDR3 DNA is TGTGCCATCCCCCGGGTGGGAGGGCGGCGTAACTATGGCTACACCTTC. It encodes CAIPRVGGRRNYGYTF.

The chain employs TRBV11-2 and TRBJ2-5; D might be TRBD2 (5 bases). Trimming removed 2 bases from V and 5 bases from J, with 9 bases in between. Germline V gene sequence: CDR1 SGHAT, CDR2 FQNNGV. The CDR3 runs to 13 residues. CDR3: CASSLWAGETQYF. CDR3 nucleotide sequence: TGTGCCAGCAGCTTATGGGCGGGTGAGACCCAGTACTTC.

The chain has TRBV15 and TRBJ1-4; no clear D. CDR3 length: 15 amino acids. The germline V and J ends were trimmed by 3 bases and 0 bases, with 8 bases remaining between them. The germline V gene has CDR1 LNHNV and CDR2 YYDKDF (reference sequence). The CDR3 DNA is TGTGCCACCAGCAGCGGAGATACAACTAATGAAAAACTGTTTTTT. It is translated as CATSSGDTTNEKLFF. The full variable domain, in which reference TRBV15 and TRBJ1-4 provide the parts outside the CDR3, is DAMVIQNPRYQVTQFGKPVTLSCSQTLNHNVMYWYQQKSSQAPKLLFHYYDKDFNNEADTPDNFQSRRPNTSFCFLDIRSPGLGDTAMYLCATSSGDTTNEKLFFGSGTQLSVL.

This clone was observed a few times. V gene TRBV10-3 combines with J gene TRBJ2-7; 12 bases are a match to TRBD2. There are 14 residues in the CDR3. The J segment lost 0 bases and the V segment lost 11 bases, leaving 5 bases of the junction unmatched. Germline loops: CDR1 ENHRY, CDR2 SYGVKD. The CDR3 DNA follows: TGTGCCCTCTCGACTAGCGGGAGCTCCTACGAGCAGTACTTC. Protein product: CALSTSGSSYEQYF.

The V gene is TRBV7-2, the J gene TRBJ1-2, with D perhaps matching TRBD1 (6 bases). Germline CDR1 reads SGHTA; CDR2 reads FQGNSA. V gave up 5 bases and J gave up 0 bases, with 13 bases separating them. The CDR3 is made up of 15 amino acids. The CDR3 spells CASSRGGYTNYGYTF. The CDR3 coding sequence is TGTGCCAGCAGCAGGGGGGGCTACACTAACTATGGCTACACCTTC.

This clone showed up just a few times. V is TRBV4-2 and J is TRBJ1-2, with TRBD1 matching 7 bases. V dropped 0 bases and J dropped 2; count of bases not matched to a gene: 6. This CDR3 has 16 residues. Per the germline V gene, CDR1 is LGHNA and CDR2 is YNFKEQ. The CDR3 is CASSQEGGGVNYGYTF. DNA for the CDR3: TGTGCCAGCAGCCAAGAAGGAGGGGGCGTAAACTATGGCTACACCTTC.

This rearrangement joins TRBV19 to TRBJ2-7, with TRBD1 matching 10 bases. With V trimmed by 6 bases and J by 5 bases, 4 bases remained unmatched. The CDR3 spans 13 residues. The germline gives CDR1 LNHDA, CDR2 SQIVND (reference sequence). This chain's CDR3 is CASRRQGADEQYF. The CDR3 DNA reads as TGTGCCAGTAGGCGACAGGGGGCGGACGAGCAGTACTTC.

CDR3 loop: CASSSRWVGSSYEQYF. DNA for the CDR3: TGTGCCAGCAGCTCCAGGTGGGTTGGGAGCTCCTACGAGCAGTACTTC. This sequence joins TRBV5-6 and TRBJ2-7, with TRBD2 as a possible D gene (5 bases). The CDR3 has 16 residues. The germline CDR1 and CDR2 sequences are SGHDT and YYEEEE. V was pared by 3 bases and J by 0 bases, with 16 bases between.

The chain couples TRBV30 to TRBJ2-2; D might be TRBD1 (5 bases). The V and J ends lost 5 bases and 3 bases respectively, with 10 bases between them. The CDR3 covers 13 residues. Germline CDR1 GTSNPN, CDR2 SVGIG (reference sequence). CDR3 sequence reads: CAWWTTDTGELFF. CDR3 DNA sequence: TGTGCCTGGTGGACAACCGACACCGGGGAGCTGTTTTTT.